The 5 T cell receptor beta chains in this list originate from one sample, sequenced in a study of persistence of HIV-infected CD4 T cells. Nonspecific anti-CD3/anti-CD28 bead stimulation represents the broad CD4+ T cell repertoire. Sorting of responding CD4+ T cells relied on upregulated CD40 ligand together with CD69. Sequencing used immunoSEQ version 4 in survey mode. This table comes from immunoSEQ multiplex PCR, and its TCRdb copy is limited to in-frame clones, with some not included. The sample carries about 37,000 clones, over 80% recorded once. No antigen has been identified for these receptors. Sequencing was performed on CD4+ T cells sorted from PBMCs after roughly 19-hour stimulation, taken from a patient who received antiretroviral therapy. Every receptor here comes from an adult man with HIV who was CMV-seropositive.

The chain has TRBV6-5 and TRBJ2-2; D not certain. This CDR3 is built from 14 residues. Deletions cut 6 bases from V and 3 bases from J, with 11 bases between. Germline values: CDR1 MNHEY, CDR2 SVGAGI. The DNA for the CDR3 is TGTGCCAGCAGATTAGCCCCAGACACCGGGGAGCTGTTTTTT. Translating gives CASRLAPDTGELFF.

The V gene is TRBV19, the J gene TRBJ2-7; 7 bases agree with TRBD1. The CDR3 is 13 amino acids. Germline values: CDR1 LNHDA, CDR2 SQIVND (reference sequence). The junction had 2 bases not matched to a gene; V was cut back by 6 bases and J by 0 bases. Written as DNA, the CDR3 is TGTGCCAGTAGCTCAGGGGGCTCCTACGAGCAGTACTTC. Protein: CASSSGGSYEQYF.

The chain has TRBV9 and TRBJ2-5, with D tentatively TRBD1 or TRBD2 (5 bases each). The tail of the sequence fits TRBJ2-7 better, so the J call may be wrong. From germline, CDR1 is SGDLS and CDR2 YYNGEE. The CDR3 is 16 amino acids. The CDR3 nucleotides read TGTGCCAGCAGCGCCACGGCCGGGGACCTCACCTACGAGCAGTACTTC. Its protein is CASSATAGDLTYEQYF.

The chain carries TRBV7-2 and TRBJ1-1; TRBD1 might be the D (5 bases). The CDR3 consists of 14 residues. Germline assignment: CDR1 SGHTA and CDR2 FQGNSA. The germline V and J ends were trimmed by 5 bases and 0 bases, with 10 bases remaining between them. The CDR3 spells CASSPDSLNTEAFF. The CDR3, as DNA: TGTGCCAGCAGCCCAGACAGCCTGAACACTGAAGCTTTCTTT. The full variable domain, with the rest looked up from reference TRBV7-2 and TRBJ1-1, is GAGVSQSPSNKVTEKGKDVELRCDPISGHTALYWYRQSLGQGLEFLIYFQGNSAPDKSGLPSDRFSAERTGGSVSTLTIQRTQQEDSAVYLCASSPDSLNTEAFFGQGTRLTVV.

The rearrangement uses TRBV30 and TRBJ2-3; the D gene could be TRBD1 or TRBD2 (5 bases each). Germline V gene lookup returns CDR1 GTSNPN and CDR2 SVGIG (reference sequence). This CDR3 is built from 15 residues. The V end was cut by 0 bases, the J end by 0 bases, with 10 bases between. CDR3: CAWSVRGPSTDTQYF. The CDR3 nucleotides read TGTGCCTGGAGTGTCCGGGGACCTAGCACAGATACGCAGTATTTT.